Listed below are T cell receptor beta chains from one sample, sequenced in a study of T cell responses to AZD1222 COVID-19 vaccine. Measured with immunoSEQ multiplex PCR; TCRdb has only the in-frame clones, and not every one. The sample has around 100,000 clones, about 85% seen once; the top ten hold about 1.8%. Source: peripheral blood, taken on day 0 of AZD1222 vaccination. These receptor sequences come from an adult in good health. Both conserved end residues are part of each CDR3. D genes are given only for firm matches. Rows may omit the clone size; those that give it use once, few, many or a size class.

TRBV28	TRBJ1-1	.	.	TGTGCCAGCAGTTCCCCGGGACTCTTCGCGGACACTGAAGCTTTCTTT	CASSSPGLFADTEAFF
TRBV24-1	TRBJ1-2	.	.	TGTGCCACCAGGGAGGACTGGCGCTATGTTTGGGGCTACACCTTC	CATREDWRYVWGYTF
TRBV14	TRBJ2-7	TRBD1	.	TGTGCCAGCAGCCAGTGGGACAGATCCTACGAGCAGTACTTC	CASSQWDRSYEQYF
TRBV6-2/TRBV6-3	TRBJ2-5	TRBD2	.	TGTGCCAGCAGCCCTAGCGGAGAGACCCAGTACTTC	CASSPSGETQYF
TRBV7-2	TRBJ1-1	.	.	TGTGCCAGCAGCTTAGGAGGGTGGGCTGAAGCTTTCTTT	CASSLGGWAEAFF
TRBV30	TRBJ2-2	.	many	TGTGCCTGGAGTGTTAAGGGGGAGTCCGGGGAGCTGTTTTTT	CAWSVKGESGELFF
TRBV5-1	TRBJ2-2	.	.	TGCGCCAGCAGCTGGGGGGCGGGCACCGGGGAGCTGTTTTTT	CASSWGAGTGELFF
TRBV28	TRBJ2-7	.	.	TGTGCCAGCAGTTTTAGATTCAGAGCCGGGTGGGACGAGCAGTACTTC	CASSFRFRAGWDEQYF
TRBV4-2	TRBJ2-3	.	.	TGTGCCAGCAGCCAAGATCAGGTCAGCACAGATACGCAGTATTTT	CASSQDQVSTDTQYF
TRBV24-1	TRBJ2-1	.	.	TGTGCCACCAGTTTTGGCAGGGCAAACAATGAGCAGTTCTTC	CATSFGRANNEQFF
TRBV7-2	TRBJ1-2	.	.	TGTGCCAGCAGCTTAGACCCTGCCGGCTATGGCTACACCTTC	CASSLDPAGYGYTF
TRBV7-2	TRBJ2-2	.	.	TGTGCCAGCAGCTTATTACCGATCCGGAACAGGGACACCGGGGAGCTGTTTTTT	CASSLLPIRNRDTGELFF
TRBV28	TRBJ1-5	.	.	TGTGCCAGCAGTCCCGGGAGTAGCAATCAGCCCCAGCATTTT	CASSPGSSNQPQHF
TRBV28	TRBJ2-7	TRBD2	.	TGTGCCAGCAGGCCCGACGGGAGGGCCCGCGGCGAGCAGTACTTC	CASRPDGRARGEQYF
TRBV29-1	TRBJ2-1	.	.	TGCAGCGTTGACCCTTGGGGGGAGTTCTTC	CSVDPWGEFF
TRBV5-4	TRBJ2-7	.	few	TGTGCCAGCAGCCTGGACGGATGGGAGCAGTACTTC	CASSLDGWEQYF
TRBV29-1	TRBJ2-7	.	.	TGCAGCGCTCACCTCGAAGGGTACGAGCAGTACTTC	CSAHLEGYEQYF
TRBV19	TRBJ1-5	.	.	TGTGCCAGTAGTATGATGGCACAGCCTAGCAATCAGCCCCAGCATTTT	CASSMMAQPSNQPQHF
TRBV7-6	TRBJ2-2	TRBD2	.	TGTGCCAGCAGCTTAGGGGCGACTAGCAGCGAGGAGCTGTTTTTT	CASSLGATSSEELFF
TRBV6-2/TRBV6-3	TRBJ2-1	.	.	TGTGCCAGCAGTACCGGCGGGACAGACTCCTACAATGAGCAGTTCTTC	CASSTGGTDSYNEQFF
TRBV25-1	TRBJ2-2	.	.	TGTGCCAGCAGTTTTCAGGGAGGCACCGGGGAGCTGTTTTTT	CASSFQGGTGELFF
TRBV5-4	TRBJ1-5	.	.	TGTGCCAGCAGCTCCGGAGGGAGCAATCAGCCCCAGCATTTT	CASSSGGSNQPQHF
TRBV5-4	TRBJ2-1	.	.	TGTGCCAGCAGCACGGGACAAACTTACGCCTCCTACAATGAGCAGTTCTTC	CASSTGQTYASYNEQFF
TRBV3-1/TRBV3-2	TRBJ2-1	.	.	TGTGCCAGCCGGTTAGCAGGAGGGCCGGTCAATGAGCAGTTCTTC	CASRLAGGPVNEQFF